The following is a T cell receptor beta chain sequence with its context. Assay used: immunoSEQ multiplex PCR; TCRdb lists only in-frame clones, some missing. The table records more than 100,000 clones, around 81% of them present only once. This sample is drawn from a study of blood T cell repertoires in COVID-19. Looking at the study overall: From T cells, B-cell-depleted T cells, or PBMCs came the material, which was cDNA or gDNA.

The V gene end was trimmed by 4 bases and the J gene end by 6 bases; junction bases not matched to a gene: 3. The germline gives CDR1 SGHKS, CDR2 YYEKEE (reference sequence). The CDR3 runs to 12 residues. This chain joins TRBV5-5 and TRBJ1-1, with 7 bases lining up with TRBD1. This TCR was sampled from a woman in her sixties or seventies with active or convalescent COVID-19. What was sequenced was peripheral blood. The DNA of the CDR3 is TGTGCCAGCAGCGGGGACAGTGCTGAAGCTTTCTTT. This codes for CASSGDSAEAFF.